This T cell receptor beta chain emerged from a study of CXCR4 blockade with PD-1 therapy in pancreatic cancer. The germline V and J ends were trimmed by 3 bases and 1 base, with 13 bases remaining between them. CDR1 and CDR2 (germline): MGHRA, YSYEKL. This CDR3 contains 15 residues. Details on this clone: Its target is not known.

Study results and limitations: Without paired alpha-beta data, shared specificity of dominant clones is unconfirmed. Intratumoral clonality (mean roughly 0.14) exceeded healthy blood (over 0.045) but did not track survival.

Some clones are missing from TCRdb's copy, which holds only in-frame ones; the method was immunoSEQ multiplex PCR. The sample has approximately 150 clones; around two thirds are singletons. V and J are TRBV4-1 and TRBJ2-7; D might be TRBD1 or TRBD2, each matching 5 bases. Specimen: tumor tissue, collected before culture. This clonotype was sampled from a human donor with pancreatic ductal adenocarcinoma. The CDR3, as DNA: TGCGCCAGCAGCCATAGAGGGGACGGGTCCTACGAGCAGTACTTC. Encoded protein: CASSHRGDGSYEQYF.